The clone carrying this T cell receptor beta chain is medium-sized by share. Antigen: not known. It was adjacent lung free of atypia that was taken, at least 2 cm from the tumor margin. The data were produced by immunoSEQ multiplex PCR, yet TCRdb's version contains in-frame clones alone and is incomplete. Of roughly 1,000 clones in the sample, about 22% are singletons; the top ten hold about 9.7%. The data are from a study of T cells in localized non-small cell lung cancer. Findings and caveats of the study: Those with higher blood T cell density had longer overall survival. Adjacent uninvolved lung had the highest clonality, suggesting focused antigen responses.

With 6 bases removed from V and 5 bases from J, the gap between germline ends came to 16 bases. The CDR3 is made up of 14 amino acids. Germline CDR1 and CDR2: SGHNT and YENEEA. J is TRBJ2-5 and V is TRBV11-3; D is tentatively TRBD1 or TRBD2 (6 bases each). This clonotype was obtained from a female donor of 60 years or more with stage I lung adenocarcinoma. This specimen was normal lung tissue next to the tumor, taken before any cancer treatment. CDR3 nucleotide sequence: TGTGCCAGCAGTCAACAGGGTGGAGGGGAGACCCAGTACTTC. It codes for CASSQQGGGETQYF.